Listed below are T cell receptor beta chains from one sample, sequenced in a study of beta chain features in type 1 diabetes. The repertoire was sequenced with immunoSEQ multiplex PCR; TCRdb's copy has only in-frame clones and lacks some. The table shows some 350,000 clones, with roughly 14% occurring only once. Sequenced material: naive CD4+ T cells from blood. The receptor set was obtained from a woman younger than 30 with type 1 diabetes. Both conserved end residues are part of each CDR3. D genes are given only for firm matches. Size values are once, few and many counts, or a class for expanded clones, and some rows have none.

J,V,D,size,DNA,CDR3
TRBJ2-5,TRBV6-6,NA,NA,TGTGCCAGCAGCCAAAGACAGGTTCTGGCGAGGACCCAGTACTTC,CASSQRQVLARTQYF
TRBJ2-1,TRBV9,TRBD2,NA,TGTGCCAGCAGCCCTCGGACTAGCGGGAGACCTAATGAGCAGTTCTTC,CASSPRTSGRPNEQFF
TRBJ2-3,TRBV29-1,TRBD1,few,TGCAGCGTTGGACTGACAGGGGCCAGCACAGATACGCAGTATTTT,CSVGLTGASTDTQYF
TRBJ1-1,TRBV18,NA,few,TGTGCCAGCTCACCCTCTGAGGACACTGAAGCTTTCTTT,CASSPSEDTEAFF
TRBJ2-5,TRBV7-9,TRBD2,NA,TGTGCCAGCAGCCAACTAGCGGGCCAAGAGACCCAGTACTTC,CASSQLAGQETQYF
TRBJ1-2,TRBV11-2,TRBD1,few,TGTGCCAGCAGCCACGCTGGGACAGGGGTCTTCTATGGCTACACCTTC,CASSHAGTGVFYGYTF
TRBJ2-5,TRBV30,NA,few,TGTGCCTGGGTATCCGGGATGACAAACCAAGAGACCCAGTACTTC,CAWVSGMTNQETQYF
TRBJ1-5,TRBV7-9,NA,NA,TGTGCCAGCAGCTTAGACCCGACACAGCCCCAGCATTTT,CASSLDPTQPQHF
TRBJ2-7,TRBV28,TRBD1,NA,TGTGCCAGCAGCCCAGGGGGGACAGGGGGCTTCGGGGAGCAGTACTTC,CASSPGGTGGFGEQYF
TRBJ2-1,TRBV27,NA,NA,TGTGCCAGCAGTTCCACATTAAGCTCCTACAATGAGCAGTTCTTC,CASSSTLSSYNEQFF
TRBJ2-5,TRBV11-2,TRBD1,few,TGTGCCAGCAGCTTAGATCTCAGGGGGCGATACGAGGAGACCCAGTACTTC,CASSLDLRGRYEETQYF
TRBJ2-4,TRBV7-8,TRBD1,NA,TGTGCCAGCAGCCCAACCCGCGACAGGGGGCGTAATGGGTACTTC,CASSPTRDRGRNGYF
TRBJ1-1,TRBV30,NA,NA,TGTGCCTGGAGTCTTACAGGAGTGAACACTGAAGCTTTCTTT,CAWSLTGVNTEAFF
TRBJ2-4,TRBV11-2,TRBD1,NA,TGTGCCAGCAGTCTGGACAGGATAGCCAAAAACATTCAGTACTTC,CASSLDRIAKNIQYF
TRBJ2-5,TRBV28,TRBD2,NA,TGTGCCAGCAGTTTACAGGGACTAGCGGAGACCCAGTACTTC,CASSLQGLAETQYF
TRBJ2-1,TRBV4-1,TRBD2,NA,TGCGCCAGCAGCCAAGATCATGGCGGGAGGGCCTACAATGAGCAGTTCTTC,CASSQDHGGRAYNEQFF
TRBJ1-2,TRBV30,TRBD1,NA,TGTGCCTGGAGTCCCGACAGGGGGCACGGCTACACCTTC,CAWSPDRGHGYTF